This T cell receptor (beta chain) was recovered during a study of T cells in localized non-small cell lung cancer. Whole-study results and caveats: Maximal T cell clonality occurred in uninvolved adjacent lung, with tumor ranking below it. Appearances in adjacent lung were noted for a median 57 of the top 100 tumor clones. Longer overall survival was associated with a higher density of T cells in the blood.

The CDR3 is 15 residues long. V shed 0 bases and J 6 bases; nucleotides not matched to a gene: 0. CDR1 and CDR2 (germline): KGHSH, LQKENI. This table comes from immunoSEQ multiplex PCR, and its TCRdb copy is limited to in-frame clones, with some not included. The sample records about 26,000 clones, less than 90% being singletons. For this clone: Its antigen remains unknown.

The sequences come from peripheral blood, collected before any cancer treatment. The clonotype was recovered from a female donor older than 55 with stage II squamous cell lung carcinoma. The rearrangement uses TRBV18 and TRBJ2-7; 15 nucleotides match TRBD2. The CDR3 sequence: CASSPPGLAGGEQYF. The CDR3, as DNA: TGTGCCAGCTCACCACCGGGACTAGCGGGAGGCGAGCAGTACTTC.